This is a list of T cell receptor beta chains from one sample in a study of glioma-infiltrating T cells after dendritic cell vaccination. The protocol was immunoSEQ multiplex PCR, while the TCRdb copy is restricted to in-frame clones and leaves out a portion. Among under 100,000 clones listed, approximately 90% were seen once. Here the sequenced sample was blood, taken before dendritic cell vaccination. The receptor set was obtained from a human donor with glioblastoma. CDR3s include the opening cysteine and the closing phenylalanine or tryptophan. A D gene is named only where the DNA matches it firmly. Part of the rows lack a size; the others show once, few, many or a class for expanded clones.

d_call clone_size j_call v_call cdr3_aa cdr3_nt
TRBD1 - TRBJ1-3 TRBV9 CASSQGGGISGNTIYF TGTGCCAGCAGCCAAGGGGGCGGGATCTCTGGAAACACCATATATTTT
TRBD1 - TRBJ2-4 TRBV10-3 CAISKGQGMDIQYF TGTGCCATCAGCAAGGGACAGGGTATGGACATTCAGTACTTC
TRBD1 - TRBJ1-1 TRBV29-1 CSVRRDRNSNTEAFF TGCAGCGTGAGGCGGGACAGAAATTCGAACACTGAAGCTTTCTTT
- medium-sized TRBJ2-3 TRBV6-4 CASSESGSTDTQYF TGTGCCAGCAGTGAAAGCGGGAGCACAGATACGCAGTATTTT
TRBD1 - TRBJ1-4 TRBV19 CASSDGQDEKLFF TGTGCCAGTAGCGACGGACAGGATGAAAAACTGTTTTTT
TRBD1 - TRBJ1-2 TRBV2 CASSGGTGYTYGYTF TGTGCCAGCAGTGGCGGGACAGGGTACACCTATGGCTACACCTTC
TRBD1 - TRBJ2-7 TRBV9 CASSGRDSSYEQYF TGTGCCAGCAGCGGCCGGGACAGCTCCTACGAGCAGTACTTC
- - TRBJ1-1 TRBV2 CASRTAGQMNTEAFF TGTGCCAGCAGGACGGCAGGCCAGATGAACACTGAAGCTTTCTTT
TRBD1 - TRBJ2-7 TRBV6-5 CASSPAGGLYEQYF TGTGCCAGCAGTCCGGCAGGGGGTCTATACGAGCAGTACTTC
- few TRBJ1-4 TRBV5-1 CASSWGESNEKLFF TGCGCCAGCAGCTGGGGGGAGTCCAATGAAAAACTGTTTTTT
TRBD1 - TRBJ2-7 TRBV2 CASRGQGTYEQYF TGTGCCAGCAGGGGACAGGGAACCTACGAGCAGTACTTC
TRBD1 - TRBJ2-7 TRBV5-1 CASRAPGGATGEQYF TGCGCCAGCAGGGCCCCAGGGGGCGCGACAGGGGAGCAGTACTTC
TRBD2 - TRBJ2-5 TRBV6-1 CASSKLSGARETQYF TGTGCCAGCAGTAAACTCAGCGGGGCCCGGGAGACCCAGTACTTC
- - TRBJ1-2 TRBV27 CASSPGGRDGYTF TGTGCCAGCAGCCCCGGGGGGCGGGATGGCTACACCTTC
TRBD1 - TRBJ2-7 TRBV25-1 CASSEGQGGKQYF TGTGCCAGCAGTGAGGGACAGGGCGGTAAGCAGTACTTC
TRBD2 - TRBJ2-2 TRBV2 CASSGTRSTGELFF TGTGCCAGCAGTGGGACTAGATCCACCGGGGAGCTGTTTTTT
- few TRBJ1-1 TRBV30 CAWTRGWGTEAFF TGTGCCTGGACCAGGGGTTGGGGGACTGAAGCTTTCTTT
TRBD2 - TRBJ2-1 TRBV5-1 CASSSPGLAGGGNEQFF TGCGCCAGCAGCTCGCCGGGACTAGCGGGAGGAGGTAATGAGCAGTTCTTC
- - TRBJ2-3 TRBV2 CASSPEWGTDTQYF TGTGCCAGCAGTCCGGAGTGGGGCACAGATACGCAGTATTTT
TRBD1 - TRBJ1-1 TRBV6-5 CASSYDRVSEAFF TGTGCCAGCAGTTACGACAGGGTCTCTGAAGCTTTCTTT
- once TRBJ1-1 TRBV9 CASNRMVTEAFF TGTGCCAGCAACAGAATGGTAACTGAAGCTTTCTTT
- - TRBJ2-2 TRBV9 CASSHIMAGATGELFF TGTGCCAGCAGTCACATTATGGCGGGGGCGACCGGGGAGCTGTTTTTT
TRBD1 - TRBJ1-4 TRBV7-9 CASSFGQGGANEKLFF TGTGCCAGCAGCTTCGGACAGGGTGGGGCTAATGAAAAACTGTTTTTT
- - TRBJ2-3 TRBV6-6 CASMDLAGRTDTQYF TGTGCCAGCATGGACCTAGCCGGCCGCACAGATACGCAGTATTTT
TRBD1 - TRBJ2-7 TRBV11-2 CASSLGHRGNSYEQYF TGTGCCAGCAGCTTAGGACACAGGGGAAACTCCTACGAGCAGTACTTC
- once TRBJ1-6 TRBV9 CASSASRDWSFSPLHF TGTGCCAGCAGCGCGAGCCGGGACTGGAGTTTCTCACCCCTCCACTTT
- - TRBJ1-2 TRBV19 CASRSGAVGYTF TGTGCCAGTCGTTCAGGGGCCGTTGGCTACACCTTC
TRBD1 - TRBJ1-6 TRBV6-5 CASWTGGSYNSPLHF TGTGCCAGCTGGACAGGGGGGTCCTATAATTCACCCCTCCACTTT
- - TRBJ2-7 TRBV7-9 CASSPLTGPVGYF TGTGCCAGCAGCCCACTCACAGGACCCGTGGGGTACTTC
- - TRBJ1-2 TRBV18 CASSPDSNYGYTF TGTGCCAGCTCGCCCGACAGCAACTATGGCTACACCTTC
TRBD1 - TRBJ1-2 TRBV19 CASSKGQALPNYGYTF TGTGCCAGTAGTAAGGGACAGGCCCTCCCCAACTATGGCTACACCTTC
- - TRBJ1-6 TRBV4-2 CASSQEDSPISPLHF TGTGCCAGCAGCCAAGAGGACAGCCCAATTTCACCCCTCCACTTT
TRBD1 once TRBJ1-2 TRBV30 CAWGQGVEVGYTF TGTGCCTGGGGACAGGGTGTAGAGGTGGGCTACACCTTC
- few TRBJ2-5 TRBV20-1 CSASLAETQYF TGCAGTGCTAGCCTAGCGGAGACCCAGTACTTC
TRBD2 - TRBJ2-7 TRBV7-9 CASSLELAGFYEQYF TGTGCCAGCAGCCTGGAACTAGCGGGGTTCTACGAGCAGTACTTC
- - TRBJ1-5 TRBV6-1 CASSVEPQNQPQHF TGTGCCAGCAGTGTTGAGCCCCAAAATCAGCCCCAGCATTTT
- - TRBJ1-1 TRBV4-2 CASSHPQGGTEAFF TGTGCCAGCAGCCACCCCCAGGGAGGCACTGAAGCTTTCTTT
- - TRBJ1-1 TRBV2 CASSEARQVPAFF TGTGCCAGCAGTGAAGCACGACAGGTTCCAGCTTTCTTT
- once TRBJ1-3 TRBV5-1 CASSLEGGYRNTIYF TGCGCCAGCAGCTTGGAGGGGGGGTACAGAAACACCATATATTTT
TRBD2 once TRBJ2-7 TRBV4-1 CASSQRLAGAYEQYF TGCGCCAGCAGCCAAAGACTAGCGGGGGCTTACGAGCAGTACTTC
- - TRBJ2-2 TRBV19 CASSTDPTGNTGELFF TGTGCCAGTAGTACTGACCCGACAGGGAACACCGGGGAGCTGTTTTTT
- - TRBJ1-5 TRBV7-2 CASSFRPGSNQPQHF TGTGCCAGCAGCTTCAGGCCAGGCAGCAATCAGCCCCAGCATTTT